The entry below gives a single TCR beta chain sequence along with its context. No antigen is known for it. No much larger clone exists at a distance of one base, and base qualities are not known. TCRbeta CDR3 regions were amplified from genomic DNA using the immunoSEQ Assay, a bias-controlled multiplex PCR. The paper's data handling went like this. The number of nucleated cells in each sample was estimated from the amplification of reference gene primers within the assay. To quantify the absolute abundance of each unique TCRbeta CDR3 rearrangement, sequence reads were collapsed and filtered. For each sample, productive Simpson clonality was calculated as the square root of Simpson's diversity index over productive rearrangements. TCRdb provides this immuneACCESS table in a form limited to in-frame rearrangements. Some clones are lacking; in checked studies, under half of them reflect an unresolved V gene, and why the rest are absent is not known. V and J calls and clone size are copied from that table; D and trimming were computed from the DNA. Counted in this sample were 270,000 or so clones; around 93% of them appeared once. Roughly 2.8% of the sample goes to the ten largest clones.

In the germline V gene (reference sequence), CDR1 corresponds to LNHDA and CDR2 to SQIVND. Trimming removed 1 base from V and 8 bases from J; the gene matches leave 11 bases unexplained. The CDR3 runs 18 residues from the cysteine to the phenylalanine. Only the CDR3 region is kept as DNA, spanning 54 bases read in frame from base 1. The data derive from a study of blood T cell repertoires in COVID-19 (dated by TCRdb to 2020 to 2021). The study in broad terms: Samples from collaborators originated in the United States, Italy and Spain and spanned both the acute and convalescent phases of COVID-19. The material from the prospective study consisted of cDNA or gDNA derived from T cells, B-cell-depleted T cells, or PBMCs. The dataset comprised deeply sampled blood TCRbeta repertoires from subjects exposed to, actively infected with, or recovered from COVID-19. The repertoires were released in a freely available public database intended as a resource for research on the immune response to SARS-CoV-2. Samples were obtained from the ongoing ImmuneRACE study (first 160 participants) and from approximately 1,200 subjects provided by 6 global collaborators. Nearly every sample came with metadata listing a de-identified subject ID, COVID-19 status, age in years and sex. HLA class I and class II types, where available, came from metadata supplied by the sample provider rather than from assay-based typing.

What the study reported, not specific to this receptor: Clinical and demographic metadata were provided uncurated, with the amount varying by source and participant.

Participants in the prospective study were aged about 18 to 89 years, lived in under 30 United States geographic areas, and enrolled through a virtual design. In the prospective study, cohorts were assigned on the basis of participant-reported clinical history obtained from a screening survey and a study questionnaire. Exposed participants were defined as having been in contact with someone with a PCR-confirmed or clinician-diagnosed COVID-19 case within 2 weeks of study entry. In the prospective study, mobile phlebotomists collected whole blood, serum and a nasopharyngeal or oropharyngeal swab from each participant. Participants in the prospective study had the option to provide additional blood draws and questionnaires over a roughly two-month period. Before DNA extraction, blood samples from the prospective study were shipped at room temperature or frozen.

The clonotype originates from a man aged 40-49 years who had been exposed to COVID-19. Source material: PBMCs or T cells enriched from blood (not recorded which). Recombination linked TRBV19 to TRBJ1-6, with 10 junctional bases fitting TRBD1. The CDR3 protein sequence reads: CASSIVPPGQGGHSPLHF. The nucleotides read TGTGCCAGTAGTATAGTCCCCCCCGGACAGGGGGGGCATTCACCCCTCCACTTT.